What follows is one TCR beta chain and its context. Its matching antigen is unknown. The CDR3 extends over 15 amino acids. Germline assignment: CDR1 SGHTA and CDR2 FQGNSA. V gave up 5 bases and J gave up 2 bases, with 13 bases separating them. Roughly 10 milliliters was the volume of peripheral blood drawn from each donor. Combining a sample-barcoded 5' primer with a J-beta primer mix, a second PCR ran for 7 to 11 cycles. TCRdb re-analysed the 5' RACE reads in MiXCR, keeping a single row per CDR3 protein. This sample carries roughly 680,000 distinct CDR3 sequences, more than 40% of them seen once, and the ten largest clones take about 32%. This entry is derived from a study of blood T cells in healthy people across ages. Regarding the study as a whole: Measured against age, TCR beta diversity per million T cells decreased in a roughly linear manner. Diversity was estimated from one million T cells, and these estimates were considered underestimates.

The chain uses TRBV7-2 and TRBJ1-5; weak D call: TRBD1 (5 bases). Sequenced input: blood. This TCR was sampled from a woman aged 60-70 years in good health. The CDR3 DNA reads as TGTGCCAGCAGCGCGATGGGGGGTGGCAATCAGCCCCAGCATTTT. Protein product: CASSAMGGGNQPQHF.